This T cell receptor (beta chain) came from a study of T cells expressing NK-cell markers. The overall study: Among the eight sequenced donors, seven tested HCMV-seropositive and one tested seronegative.

Generation of TCR beta cDNA was performed by 5'RACE template switching incorporating UMIs. TCRdb re-analyzed the 5' RACE reads; it lists each CDR3 protein once, without DNA. The table for this sample gives more than 400,000 distinct CDR3 sequences. With respect to this clonotype: Its antigen remains unidentified.

The study's findings and limits: CD8+ T cells in 5 to 7 donors included dominant NKG2C+ clonotypes at roughly 1.0-7.5%.

Germline lookup yields CDR1 SGHAT and CDR2 FQNNGV. CDR3 length: 11 residues. Sequencing input: blood T cells: a sorted CD56 or NKG2C T cell subset, CD4+ or CD8+ T cells, or bulk PBMC T cells (not recorded which). The receptor was isolated from a woman between 18 and 75 years old in good health. The chain combines TRBV11-2 with TRBJ2-3; TCRdb names TRBD2, which stays unverified in the absence of DNA. The CDR3: CASSSGPPQYF.